The 14 T cell receptor beta chains listed next were all sequenced from one sample in a study of blood T cell repertoires in COVID-19. The repertoire was sequenced with immunoSEQ multiplex PCR; TCRdb's copy has only in-frame clones and lacks some. The repertoire holds some 190,000 clones, with around 80% as singletons. Specimen: peripheral blood. Every receptor here comes from an older woman with COVID-19, enrolled during active disease.

The rearrangement uses TRBV7-8 and TRBJ2-2; no firm D call. With 7 bases removed from V and 1 base from J, the gap between germline ends came to 7 bases. CDR3 length: 13 residues. The germline gives CDR1 SGHVS, CDR2 FQNEAQ. For the CDR3, the DNA is TGTGCCAGCATGAGTCAGAACACCGGGGAGCTGTTTTTT. It codes for CASMSQNTGELFF.

CDR3 loop: CASSRNTENYGYTF. CDR3 nucleotide sequence: TGTGCCAGCAGCAGGAATACAGAAAACTATGGCTACACCTTC. This rearrangement joins TRBV6-5 to TRBJ1-2; D gene unclear. The CDR3 loop spans 14 amino acids. The V gene lost 6 bases and the J gene lost 2 bases, with 13 bases spanning the gap. From germline, CDR1 is MNHEY and CDR2 SVGAGI.

The chain is built from TRBV7-3 and TRBJ2-1; TRBD2 matches at 11 bases. There are 14 residues in the CDR3. Germline CDR1 SGHTA, CDR2 FQGTGA. The junction had 6 bases not matched to a gene; V was cut back by 5 bases and J by 9 bases. The CDR3 DNA reads TGTGCCAGCAGCCATACTAGCGGGAGTACTGAGCAGTTCTTC. As protein: CASSHTSGSTEQFF.

This chain's CDR3 is CASSSQGGNYGYTF. The CDR3 DNA reads as TGTGCCAGTAGTAGCCAGGGTGGAAACTATGGCTACACCTTC. This rearrangement joins TRBV19 to TRBJ1-2, with D perhaps matching TRBD1 (5 bases). There are 14 residues in the CDR3. Per the germline V gene, CDR1 is LNHDA and CDR2 is SQIVND (reference sequence). V was pared by 4 bases and J by 2 bases, with 11 bases between. The entire variable domain, with the rest obtained from reference TRBV19 and TRBJ1-2, is as follows: DGGITQSPKYLFRKEGQNVTLSCEQNLNHDAMYWYRQDPGQGLRLIYYSQIVNDFQKGDIAEGYSVSREKKESFPLTVTSAQKNPTAFYLCASSSQGGNYGYTFGSGTRLTVV.

CDR3 DNA sequence: TGTGCCAGCAGCCCCTACTCCGGACAGGGGCAAGAGACCCAGTACTTC. Its protein is CASSPYSGQGQETQYF. The genes are TRBV7-8 and TRBJ2-5, with 9 bases lining up with TRBD1. This CDR3 comprises 16 residues. Germline CDR1 SGHVS, CDR2 FQNEAQ. After removal of 5 bases from V and 2 bases from J, the junction contained 9 bases not matched to a gene.

The chain uses TRBV7-9 and TRBJ2-2; 8 bases fit TRBD2. The CDR3 runs 16 residues. The germline V gene has CDR1 SEHNR and CDR2 FQNEAQ (reference sequence). The V gene end was trimmed by 2 bases and the J gene end by 0 bases; junction bases not matched to a gene: 2. The CDR3 DNA sequence: TGTGCCAGCAGCTTAACAGCGGGGGCGAACACCGGGGAGCTGTTTTTT. Amino acid sequence: CASSLTAGANTGELFF.

This chain uses TRBV5-1 with TRBJ1-5; D may be TRBD1 (5 bases). There are 15 residues in the CDR3. CDR1 and CDR2 (germline): SGHRS, YFSETQ. Trimming removed 0 bases at V and 4 bases at J, with 11 bases between. CDR3 bases: TGCGCCAGCAGCTTGGAGGGCGGGGGGAATCAGCCCCAGCATTTT. Residues: CASSLEGGGNQPQHF.

This clone was observed once. The chain carries TRBV6-5 and TRBJ1-5; D not certain. The germline V and J ends were trimmed by 6 bases and 6 bases, with 12 bases remaining between them. This CDR3 has 13 amino acids. Per germline, CDR1 MNHEY and CDR2 SVGAGI. CDR3 in amino acids: CASSLPGGQPQHF. The CDR3 DNA sequence: TGTGCCAGCAGCCTCCCGGGAGGTCAGCCCCAGCATTTT.

The J gene is TRBJ1-1, the V gene TRBV3-1 (or the pseudogene TRBV3-2), with 10 bases fitting TRBD1. CDR1 and CDR2 from the germline V gene are LGHDT and YNNKEL (reference sequence). Unmatched junction bases numbered 3, after V lost 4 bases and J lost 4 bases. This CDR3 has 14 amino acids. The CDR3 bases are TGTGCCAGCAGCCTGACAGGGGGCGGCACTGAAGCTTTCTTT. Translated, it gives CASSLTGGGTEAFF.

The chain uses TRBV28 and TRBJ2-2, with 9 bases lining up with TRBD1. The J segment lost 6 bases and the V segment lost 3 bases, leaving 11 bases of the junction unmatched. Germline CDR1 MDHEN, CDR2 SYDVKM. CDR3 size: 17 residues. DNA of the CDR3: TGTGCCAGCAGTTTCCCGGGACAGGGAAGTGTGGCCGGGGAGCTGTTTTTT. Translation gives CASSFPGQGSVAGELFF.

In the case of this clone: Within the sample, other DNA sequences also encode this same CDR3. The V and J genes are TRBV6-1 and TRBJ2-7; 10 bases match TRBD2. The V gene's germline CDR1 is MNHNS and CDR2 SASEGT. The CDR3 spans 15 residues. V was pared by 2 bases and J by 4 bases, with 5 bases of the junction left unmatched. CDR3 region: CASSERASGSYEQYF. CDR3 DNA sequence: TGTGCCAGCAGTGAAAGGGCTAGCGGGAGTTACGAGCAGTACTTC.

V is TRBV7-2 and J is TRBJ1-3; 8 nucleotides line up with TRBD1. This CDR3 is 19 amino acids long. The germline gives CDR1 SGHTA, CDR2 FQGNSA. V was clipped by 6 bases and J by 2 bases; unmatched bases: 18. The CDR3 sequence is CASSPVGQGAILAGNTIYF. The CDR3 region has the DNA TGTGCCAGCAGTCCCGTCGGGCAGGGGGCAATACTGGCTGGAAACACCATATATTTT.

This chain connects TRBV5-5 to TRBJ1-4, with 8 bases fitting TRBD1. CDR1 SGHKS and CDR2 YYEKEE come from the germline V gene (reference sequence). Unmatched junction bases numbered 7, after V lost 2 bases and J lost 4 bases. CDR3 length: 16 residues. The CDR3 bases are TGTGCCAGCAGCTTAGACAGGGGAAGGTATAATGAAAAACTGTTTTTT. It encodes CASSLDRGRYNEKLFF. Looking up the rest from reference TRBV5-5 and TRBJ1-4 gives the full variable domain: DAGVTQSPTHLIKTRGQQVTLRCSPISGHKSVSWYQQVLGQGPQFIFQYYEKEERGRGNFPDRFSARQFPNYSSELNVNALLLGDSALYLCASSLDRGRYNEKLFFGSGTQLSVL.

This clone was found a few times. The chain couples TRBV25-1 to TRBJ2-7, with D maybe TRBD1 (5 bases). The CDR3 has 13 residues. V was cut by 3 bases and J by 3 bases, with 9 bases left in between. The germline V gene encodes CDR1 MGHDK and CDR2 SYGVNS. The CDR3 loop is CASSDYQGYEQYF. The CDR3 nucleotides read TGTGCCAGCAGTGACTACCAGGGCTACGAGCAGTACTTC.